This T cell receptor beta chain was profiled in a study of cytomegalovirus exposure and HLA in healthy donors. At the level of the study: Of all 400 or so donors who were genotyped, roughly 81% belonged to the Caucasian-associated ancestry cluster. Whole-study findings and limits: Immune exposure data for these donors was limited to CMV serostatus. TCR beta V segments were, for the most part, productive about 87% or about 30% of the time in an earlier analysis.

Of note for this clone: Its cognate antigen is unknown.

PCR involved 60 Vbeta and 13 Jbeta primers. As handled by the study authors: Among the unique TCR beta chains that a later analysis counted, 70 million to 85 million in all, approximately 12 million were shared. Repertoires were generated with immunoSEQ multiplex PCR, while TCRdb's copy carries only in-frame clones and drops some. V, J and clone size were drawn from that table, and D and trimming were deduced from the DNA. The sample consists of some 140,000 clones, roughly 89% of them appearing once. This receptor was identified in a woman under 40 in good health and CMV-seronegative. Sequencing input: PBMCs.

The CDR3 spells CASSPGGRGNTEAFF. In nucleotides, the CDR3 is TGTGCCAGCAGCCCAGGGGGCCGAGGGAACACTGAAGCTTTCTTT. V is TRBV5-4 and J is TRBJ1-1, with 8 bases matching TRBD1. CDR1 is SGHNT, CDR2 YYREEE, per germline (reference sequence). The V and J ends lost 4 bases and 1 base, in that order; junction bases with no gene match: 6. This CDR3 is 15 amino acids long. Based on the CDR3 plus reference TRBV5-4 and TRBJ1-1, the full variable domain is ETGVTQSPTHLIKTRGQQVTLRCSSQSGHNTVSWYQQALGQGPQFIFQYYREEENGRGNFPPRFSGLQFPNYSSELNVNALELDDSALYLCASSPGGRGNTEAFFGQGTRLTVV.